A single TCR beta chain is shown here with its context. What it recognizes is unknown. Noted time point: neoterminal ileum biopsy at postoperative endoscopy, about 6 months after surgery. Around 0.45 micrograms of biopsy DNA per sample underwent TCRB immunosequencing. Clones were read by immunoSEQ multiplex PCR, and TCRdb kept only the in-frame ones, dropping some. The table shows about 1,900 clones, with approximately 82% occurring only once. V was cut by 0 bases and J by 3 bases, with 18 bases left in between. The CDR3 spans 18 residues. The germline V gene encodes CDR1 LGHNA and CDR2 YSLEER. The record originates from a study of T cell repertoires in ileal Crohn's disease. The study's findings and limits: Sorted CD8 T cells held more high-frequency clones than CD4.

The TCR sequence derives from an adult with Crohn's disease. Sequencing was carried out using ileal tissue. V gene TRBV4-3 combines with J gene TRBJ1-5; a weak D match, TRBD1 (5 bases). The CDR3 bases are TGCGCCAGCAGCCAAGAGTGGGGGGGAGGGGAGATCAATCAGCCCCAGCATTTT. Protein product: CASSQEWGGGEINQPQHF.